This TCR beta chain was captured in a study of immune evolution from preneoplasia to lung adenocarcinoma. Study-wide background: HLA loss of heterozygosity: about 7% AIS, about 15% MIA, over 25% ADC, none AAH. Findings and limits, study-wide: Normal lung had highest clonality; later lesions appeared denser, more diverse.

This clone was detected once. Its cognate antigen is unknown. The repertoire was sequenced with immunoSEQ multiplex PCR; TCRdb's copy has only in-frame clones and lacks some. The table records thousands of clones, around 78% of them present only once. Premalignant or tumor cells were enriched by macro-dissection after pathologic assessment. The CDR3 totals 17 residues. V dropped 3 bases and J dropped 3 bases, with 18 bases sitting between them. Sequencing was performed on FFPE minimally invasive lung adenocarcinoma tissue. The origin of this receptor is a person aged 55-85 years with lung adenocarcinoma. The gene calls are TRBV23-1 and TRBJ2-1; D might be TRBD2 (6 bases). TRBV23-1 belongs to the ORF category, with a function that is uncertain. The CDR3 bases are TGCGCCAGCAGTCACACGGGACTCGGCCGGAACTACAATGAGCAGTTCTTC. Translation: CASSHTGLGRNYNEQFF.